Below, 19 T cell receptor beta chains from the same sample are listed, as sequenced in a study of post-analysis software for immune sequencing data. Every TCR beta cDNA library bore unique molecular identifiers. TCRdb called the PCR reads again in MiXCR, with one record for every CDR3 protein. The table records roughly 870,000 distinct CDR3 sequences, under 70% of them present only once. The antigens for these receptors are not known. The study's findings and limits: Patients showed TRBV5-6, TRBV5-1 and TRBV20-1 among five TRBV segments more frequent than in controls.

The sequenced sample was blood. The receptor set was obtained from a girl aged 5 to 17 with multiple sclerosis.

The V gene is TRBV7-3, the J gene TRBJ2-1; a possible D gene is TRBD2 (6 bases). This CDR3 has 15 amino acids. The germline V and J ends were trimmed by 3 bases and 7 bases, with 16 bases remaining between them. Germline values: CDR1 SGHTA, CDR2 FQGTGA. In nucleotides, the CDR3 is TGTGCCAGCAGCTTGGGCAACGTGGAGGGGAATGAGCAGTTCTTC. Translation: CASSLGNVEGNEQFF.

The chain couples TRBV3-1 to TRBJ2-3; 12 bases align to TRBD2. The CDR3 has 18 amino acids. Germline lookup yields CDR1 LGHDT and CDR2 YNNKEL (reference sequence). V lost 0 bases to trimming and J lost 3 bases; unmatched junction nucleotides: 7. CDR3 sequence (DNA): TGTGCCAGCAGCCAAGAATTGACTAGCGGGGGACGTACAGATACGCAGTATTTT. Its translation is CASSQELTSGGRTDTQYF.

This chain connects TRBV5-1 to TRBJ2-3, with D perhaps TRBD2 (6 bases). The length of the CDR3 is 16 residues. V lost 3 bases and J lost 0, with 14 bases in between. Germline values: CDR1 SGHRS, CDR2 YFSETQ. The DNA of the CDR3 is TGCGCCAGCAGCTCCCTGGGTAGCGGAAGCACAGATACGCAGTATTTT. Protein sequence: CASSSLGSGSTDTQYF.

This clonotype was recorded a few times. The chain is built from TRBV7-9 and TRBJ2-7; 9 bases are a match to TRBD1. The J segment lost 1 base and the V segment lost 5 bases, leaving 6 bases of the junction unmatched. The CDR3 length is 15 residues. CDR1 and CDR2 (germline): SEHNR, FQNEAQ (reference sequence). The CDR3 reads CASSPWTGASYEQYF. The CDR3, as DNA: TGTGCCAGCAGCCCTTGGACAGGGGCGTCCTACGAGCAGTACTTC.

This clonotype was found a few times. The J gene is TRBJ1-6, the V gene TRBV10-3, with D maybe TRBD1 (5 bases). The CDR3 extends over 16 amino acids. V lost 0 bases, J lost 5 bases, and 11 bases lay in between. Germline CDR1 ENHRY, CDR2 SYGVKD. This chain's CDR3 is CAISESRGANNSPLHF. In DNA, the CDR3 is TGTGCCATCAGTGAGTCAAGAGGGGCGAATAATTCACCCCTCCACTTT.

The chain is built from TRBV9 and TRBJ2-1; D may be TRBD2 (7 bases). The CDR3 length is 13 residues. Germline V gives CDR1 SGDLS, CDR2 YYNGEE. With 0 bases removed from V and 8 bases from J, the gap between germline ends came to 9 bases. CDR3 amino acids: CASSVGGGHEQFF. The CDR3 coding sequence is TGTGCCAGCAGCGTAGGGGGGGGCCATGAGCAGTTCTTC.

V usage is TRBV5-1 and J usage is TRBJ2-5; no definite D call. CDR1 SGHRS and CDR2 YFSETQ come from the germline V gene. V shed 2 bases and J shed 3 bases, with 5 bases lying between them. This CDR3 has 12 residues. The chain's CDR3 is CASSFTKETQYF. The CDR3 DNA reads TGCGCCAGCAGCTTCACCAAAGAGACCCAGTACTTC.

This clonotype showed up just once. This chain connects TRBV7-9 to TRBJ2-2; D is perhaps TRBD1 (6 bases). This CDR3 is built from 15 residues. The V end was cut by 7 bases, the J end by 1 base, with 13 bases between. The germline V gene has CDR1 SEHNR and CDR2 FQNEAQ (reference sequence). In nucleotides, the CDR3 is TGTGCCAGCACCACACGACAGGTGAACACCGGGGAGCTGTTTTTT. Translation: CASTTRQVNTGELFF.

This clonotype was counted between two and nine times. The CDR3 reads CASTLSRNYGYTF. CDR3 bases: TGTGCCAGCACCCTATCGCGTAACTATGGCTACACCTTC. V usage is TRBV6-5 and J usage is TRBJ1-2; D is undetermined. With 7 bases removed from V and 1 base from J, the gap between germline ends came to 10 bases. CDR1 is MNHEY, CDR2 SVGAGI, per germline. The CDR3 covers 13 residues.

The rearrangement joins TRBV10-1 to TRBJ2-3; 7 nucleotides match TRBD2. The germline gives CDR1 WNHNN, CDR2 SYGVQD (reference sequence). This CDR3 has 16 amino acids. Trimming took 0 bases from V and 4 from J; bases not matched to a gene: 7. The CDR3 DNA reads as TGCGCCAGCAGTGAGTCTAGCGGGCCACCCTCAGATACGCAGTATTTT. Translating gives CASSESSGPPSDTQYF.

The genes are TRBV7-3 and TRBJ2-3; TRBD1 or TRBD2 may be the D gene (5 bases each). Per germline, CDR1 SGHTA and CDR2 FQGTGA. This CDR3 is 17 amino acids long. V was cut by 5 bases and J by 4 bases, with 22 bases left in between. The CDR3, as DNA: TGTGCCAGCAGCCCCCTCCCGGGACGGAGAGGGGCAGATACGCAGTATTTT. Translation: CASSPLPGRRGADTQYF.

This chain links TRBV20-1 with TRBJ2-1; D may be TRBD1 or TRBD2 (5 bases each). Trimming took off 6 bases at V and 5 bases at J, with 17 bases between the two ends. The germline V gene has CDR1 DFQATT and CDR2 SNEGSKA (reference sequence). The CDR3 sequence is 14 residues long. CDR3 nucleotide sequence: TGCAGTGCCCCCCGGGGCCGCGCCCACAATGAGCAGTTCTTC. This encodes CSAPRGRAHNEQFF.

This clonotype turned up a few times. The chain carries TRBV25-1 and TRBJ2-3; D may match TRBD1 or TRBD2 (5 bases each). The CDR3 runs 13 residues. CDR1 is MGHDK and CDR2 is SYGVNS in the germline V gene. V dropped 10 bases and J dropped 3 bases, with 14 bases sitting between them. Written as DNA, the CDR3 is TGTGCCACCTGGGGACCGGCGACAGATACGCAGTATTTT. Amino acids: CATWGPATDTQYF.

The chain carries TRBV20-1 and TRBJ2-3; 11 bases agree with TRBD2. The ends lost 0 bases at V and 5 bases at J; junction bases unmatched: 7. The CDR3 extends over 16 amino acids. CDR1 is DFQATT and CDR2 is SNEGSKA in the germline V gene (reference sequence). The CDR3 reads CSARDPSGGRGDTQYF. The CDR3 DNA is TGCAGTGCTAGAGATCCTAGCGGGGGGCGGGGAGATACGCAGTATTTT.

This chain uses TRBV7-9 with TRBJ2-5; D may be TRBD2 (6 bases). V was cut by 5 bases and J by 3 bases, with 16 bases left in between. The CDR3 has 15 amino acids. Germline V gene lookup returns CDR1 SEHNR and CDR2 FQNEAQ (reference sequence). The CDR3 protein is CASSPRIREKETQYF. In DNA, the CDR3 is TGTGCCAGCAGCCCAAGAATACGGGAGAAAGAGACCCAGTACTTC.

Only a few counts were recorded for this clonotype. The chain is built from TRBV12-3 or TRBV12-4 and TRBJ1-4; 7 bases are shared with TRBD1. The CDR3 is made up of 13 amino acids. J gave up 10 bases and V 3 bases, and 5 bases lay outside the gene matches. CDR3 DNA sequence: TGTGCCAGCAGTTTGTTGCAGGGGGTAAAACTGTTTTTT. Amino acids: CASSLLQGVKLFF.

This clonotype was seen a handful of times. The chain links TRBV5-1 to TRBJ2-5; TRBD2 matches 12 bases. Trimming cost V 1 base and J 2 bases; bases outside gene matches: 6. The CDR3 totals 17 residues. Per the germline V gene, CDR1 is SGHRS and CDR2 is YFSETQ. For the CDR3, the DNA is TGCGCCAGCAGCTTGAGACTAGCGGGAGTCGGACAAGAGACCCAGTACTTC. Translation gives CASSLRLAGVGQETQYF.

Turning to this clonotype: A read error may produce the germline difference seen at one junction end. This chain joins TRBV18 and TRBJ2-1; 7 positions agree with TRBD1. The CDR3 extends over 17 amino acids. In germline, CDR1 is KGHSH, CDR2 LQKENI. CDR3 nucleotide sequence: TGTGCCAGCTCACCCCCTCGGGGAGCCTCAGGGGGAGCTGAGCAGTTCTTT. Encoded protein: CASSPPRGASGGAEQFF.

This CDR3 is CATSSSGSPLGDNEQYF. CDR3 DNA sequence: TGTGCCACCAGCAGTAGCGGGAGTCCCTTAGGGGACAATGAGCAGTACTTC. The rearrangement uses TRBV15 and TRBJ2-5; 9 nucleotides line up with TRBD2. With V trimmed by 3 bases and J by 11 bases, 19 bases remained unmatched. The CDR3 covers 17 residues. CDR1 and CDR2 from the germline V gene are LNHNV and YYDKDF (reference sequence).